The 28 T cell receptor beta chains below all came from one sample that was sequenced in a study of T cells in Graves' hyperthyroidism and ophthalmopathy. Amplified TCR beta CDR3 regions came from RNA transcripts. The primer set for the first-round RT-PCR of the TCR CDR3 was HTBI. TCRdb ran MiXCR on the multiplex PCR reads and lists one entry per CDR3 protein. The table shows about 610,000 distinct CDR3 sequences, with under 15% occurring only once. Sequencing was done on a sample of blood. The receptors originated from a woman aged 40 to 50 with Graves' ophthalmopathy.

At least ten counts were recorded for this clonotype. The V call is TRBV20-1, the J call TRBJ1-2; D is ambiguous. The germline V and J ends were trimmed by 5 bases and 7 bases, with 26 bases remaining between them. The V gene's germline CDR1 is DFQATT and CDR2 SNEGSKA (reference sequence). The CDR3 extends over 16 amino acids. The CDR3 protein is CSAGSLRGSISGGYTF. DNA of the CDR3: TGCAGTGCTGGAAGTTTAAGAGGGTCCATTTCGGGTGGCTACACCTTC.

At least ten counts were recorded for this clonotype. The CDR3 reads CSASLDTVTGELFF. The CDR3 DNA sequence: TGCAGTGCTAGTTTGGACACCGTCACCGGGGAGCTGTTTTTT. V usage is TRBV20-1 and J usage is TRBJ2-2; D is possibly TRBD1 (5 bases). The germline CDR1 and CDR2 sequences are DFQATT and SNEGSKA (reference sequence). V lost 3 bases to trimming and J lost 4 bases, with 12 bases between them. This CDR3 spans 14 amino acids.

This clonotype was counted many times. In DNA, the CDR3 is TGTGCCAGCAGCGGTTTAGGAGCGGGAGCGCAAGAGACCCAGTACTTC. It codes for CASSGLGAGAQETQYF. This chain links TRBV7-8 with TRBJ2-5; 8 bases align to TRBD2. J lost 2 bases, V lost 5 bases, and 10 bases had no gene match. Per the germline V gene, CDR1 is SGHVS and CDR2 is FQNEAQ. The CDR3 loop spans 16 amino acids.

This clonotype came up many times. The chain links TRBV28 to TRBJ2-4; 8 bases agree with TRBD1. CDR3 size: 17 residues. Losses at the gene ends were 4 bases for V and 1 base for J; bases not matched to a gene: 9. Germline values: CDR1 MDHEN, CDR2 SYDVKM. The CDR3 protein is CASSSITGGPAKNIQYF. The CDR3, as DNA: TGTGCCAGCAGTTCGATCACAGGGGGTCCCGCCAAAAACATTCAGTACTTC. The whole variable domain, remainder taken from reference TRBV28 and TRBJ2-4, is DVKVTQSSRYLVKRTGEKVFLECVQDMDHENMFWYRQDPGLGLRLIYFSYDVKMKEKGDIPEGYSVSREKKERFSLILESASTNQTSMYLCASSSITGGPAKNIQYFGAGTRLSVL.

To note about this clonotype: The germline gene is not matched at one end of the junction; a read error may be the cause. V is TRBV3-1 and J is TRBJ2-7; TRBD1 is a possible D gene (6 bases). Germline CDR1 is LGHDT and CDR2 is YNNKEL (reference sequence). The CDR3 runs to 14 residues. CDR3: CASNQGGSLNEQYF. CDR3 nucleotide sequence: TGTGCCAGCAACCAAGGGGGTTCTCTCAACGAGCAGTACTTC.

The V call is TRBV29-1, the J call TRBJ2-3; 8 nucleotides match TRBD1. Germline values: CDR1 SQVTM, CDR2 ANQGSEA. V gave up 1 base and J gave up 7 bases; unmatched junction bases: 10. The CDR3 has 15 residues. CDR3: CSVEGWTGHRNTQYF. The CDR3 DNA reads as TGCAGCGTTGAAGGTTGGACAGGGCACAGGAATACGCAGTATTTT.

This clonotype was detected many times. The chain employs TRBV27 and TRBJ2-7, with D maybe TRBD2 (5 bases). This CDR3 is 15 amino acids long. The germline gives CDR1 MNHEY, CDR2 SMNVEV (reference sequence). With 0 bases removed from V and 0 bases from J, the gap between germline ends came to 9 bases. The CDR3 sequence: CASSLSLGSSYEQYF. The CDR3 region has the DNA TGTGCCAGCAGTTTATCGTTGGGGAGCTCCTACGAGCAGTACTTC.

This clonotype was counted ten times or more. This rearrangement joins TRBV29-1 to TRBJ1-2, with 8 bases fitting TRBD1. Looked up from germline, CDR1 is SQVTM and CDR2 is ANQGSEA. The V and J ends lost 6 bases and 8 bases, in that order; junction bases with no gene match: 11. The CDR3 runs to 13 residues. The CDR3 region has the DNA TGCAGCGTCACTGCAGGGGGCGCGTGGGGCTACACCTTC. It encodes CSVTAGGAWGYTF.

This clonotype was seen at least ten times. For the CDR3, the DNA is TGTGCCACCTTTCCGGGTCGGGAAATTCCCTCTGGGGCCAACGTCCTGACTTTC. Protein product: CATFPGREIPSGANVLTF. The chain is built from TRBV24-1 and TRBJ2-6; maybe TRBD2 (5 bases). The CDR3 runs to 18 residues. V lost 9 bases and J 0 bases, leaving 20 bases between the germline ends. CDR1 and CDR2 (germline): KGHDR, SFDVKD.

This clonotype was detected only a few times. The chain employs TRBV10-3 and TRBJ2-7; 7 bases fit TRBD1. CDR3 length: 17 amino acids. Trimming removed 2 bases from V and 2 bases from J; junction bases left unmatched: 12. The germline V gene has CDR1 ENHRY and CDR2 SYGVKD. The CDR3 loop reads CAISERFVTGAPYEQYF. The DNA of the CDR3 is TGTGCCATCAGTGAGAGATTTGTTACAGGGGCCCCCTACGAGCAGTACTTC.

The sample holds a few counts of this clonotype. This chain joins TRBV12-3 or TRBV12-4 and TRBJ2-7; no reliable D call. This CDR3 spans 13 amino acids. Trimming removed 1 base from V and 3 bases from J, with 7 bases in between. The CDR3 here is CASSLENLYEQYF. The CDR3 nucleotides read TGTGCCAGCAGTTTAGAAAATCTCTACGAGCAGTACTTC.

This clonotype showed up just a few times. The rearrangement joins TRBV10-2 to TRBJ2-5; 9 positions agree with TRBD2. Germline V gives CDR1 WSHSY, CDR2 SAAADI. With V trimmed by 3 bases and J by 7 bases, 12 bases remained unmatched. The CDR3 has 16 amino acids. The CDR3 here is CASSDRRLAASLTQYF. In DNA, the CDR3 is TGCGCCAGCAGTGACCGGAGACTAGCGGCATCTCTGACCCAGTACTTC.

This clonotype was picked up many times. The chain links TRBV7-2 to TRBJ2-5; 14 positions match TRBD2. There are 18 residues in the CDR3. The germline gives CDR1 SGHTA, CDR2 FQGNSA. With V trimmed by 1 base and J by 4 bases, 8 bases remained unmatched. DNA of the CDR3: TGTGCCAGCAGCTTAGGGCAGACTAGCGGGAGGGCCCGAGAGACCCAGTACTTC. Protein product: CASSLGQTSGRARETQYF.

The genes are TRBV27 and TRBJ2-7; the D is unclear. CDR1 and CDR2 from the germline V gene are MNHEY and SMNVEV (reference sequence). Trimming took 6 bases from V and 5 from J, leaving 14 bases between them. The CDR3 totals 13 residues. The CDR3 protein is CASRVIGSHEQYF. The CDR3 DNA reads as TGTGCCAGCAGGGTTATCGGCAGCCACGAGCAGTACTTC.

V gene TRBV19 combines with J gene TRBJ1-1; weak D call: TRBD1 (5 bases). Deletions cut 3 bases from V and 4 bases from J, with 15 bases between. The CDR3 has 15 amino acids. From germline, CDR1 is LNHDA and CDR2 SQIVND (reference sequence). The CDR3 DNA is TGTGCCAGTAGTATGATATCGGGGCCAGGCACTGAAGCTTTCTTT. This sequence encodes CASSMISGPGTEAFF.

The chain has TRBV15 and TRBJ2-5, with D possibly matching TRBD2 (6 bases). V dropped 3 bases and J dropped 5 bases, with 13 bases sitting between them. The CDR3 extends over 14 amino acids. CDR1 and CDR2 (germline): LNHNV, YYDKDF (reference sequence). The CDR3 loop is CATSSAGLYETQYF. The DNA for the CDR3 is TGTGCCACCAGCAGCGCGGGACTCTATGAGACCCAGTACTTC. Filled out from reference TRBV15 and TRBJ2-5, the complete variable domain reads DAMVIQNPRYQVTQFGKPVTLSCSQTLNHNVMYWYQQKSSQAPKLLFHYYDKDFNNEADTPDNFQSRRPNTSFCFLDIRSPGLGDTAMYLCATSSAGLYETQYFGPGTRLLVL.

In its sample, this clonotype was seen many times. This chain joins TRBV27 and TRBJ2-7; D is unresolved. Germline CDR1 is MNHEY and CDR2 is SMNVEV (reference sequence). The CDR3 is made up of 13 amino acids. V gave up 4 bases and J gave up 2 bases, with 9 bases separating them. The CDR3 nucleotides are TGTGCCAGCAGTTATCAGATGGCCTACGAGCAGTACTTC. Its translation is CASSYQMAYEQYF.

This clonotype has a handful of counts. V gene TRBV6-1 combines with J gene TRBJ1-2; D is unresolved. Germline CDR1 is MNHNS and CDR2 is SASEGT. V gave up 1 base and J gave up 2 bases, with 8 bases separating them. This CDR3 contains 14 residues. The CDR3 DNA reads as TGTGCCAGCAGTGAAGGGATACACAACTATGGCTACACCTTC. Its translation is CASSEGIHNYGYTF.

The table lists this clonotype with a few counts. CDR3 sequence (DNA): TGTGCCAGTAGTATTTCCGGGGGAGCCTACTACGAGCAGTACTTC. This codes for CASSISGGAYYEQYF. The J gene is TRBJ2-7, the V gene TRBV19, with D perhaps TRBD2 (6 bases). V shed 3 bases and J shed 3 bases, with 15 bases lying between them. Germline V gives CDR1 LNHDA, CDR2 SQIVND (reference sequence). This CDR3 comprises 15 residues.

This clonotype was counted ten times or more. The rearrangement joins TRBV20-1 to TRBJ2-7; D is undetermined. The V end lost 0 bases, the J end lost 6 bases, and 9 bases lay between the germline ends. The CDR3 has 12 residues. Germline V lookup: CDR1 DFQATT, CDR2 SNEGSKA (reference sequence). Here the CDR3 reads CSARDNGREQYF. CDR3 DNA: TGCAGTGCTAGAGATAATGGACGCGAGCAGTACTTC.

The genes are TRBV5-4 and TRBJ2-7; 8 positions agree with TRBD1. CDR1 and CDR2 (germline): SGHNT, YYREEE (reference sequence). CDR3 size: 17 residues. After removal of 3 bases from V and 2 bases from J, the junction contained 13 bases not matched to a gene. CDR3 bases: TGTGCCAGCAGCTCCGCTCGGGGAAACAGGGGGGCCTACGAGCAGTACTTC. Translating it yields CASSSARGNRGAYEQYF.

The V and J genes are TRBV12-3 or TRBV12-4 and TRBJ2-2; tentatively, D is TRBD2 (5 bases). V lost 4 bases and J 2 bases, leaving 14 bases between the germline ends. The CDR3 consists of 16 residues. The CDR3 nucleotides read TGTGCCAGCAGTTCGAGGGTCGGGAAAAACACCGGGGAGCTGTTTTTT. This translates into CASSSRVGKNTGELFF.

V is TRBV30 and J is TRBJ1-5; D remains ambiguous. Trimming left V 2 bases short and J 2 bases short, with 13 bases between. The CDR3 spans 15 residues. The V gene's germline CDR1 is GTSNPN and CDR2 SVGIG (reference sequence). CDR3 bases: TGTGCCTGGAGTCCAGATCTTGGGGGCAATCAGCCCCAGCATTTT. Residues: CAWSPDLGGNQPQHF.

This chain uses TRBV2 with TRBJ1-1, with D possibly TRBD1 on 5 matching bases. The CDR3 is 14 amino acids. Germline CDR1 SNHLY, CDR2 FYNNEI. Trimming removed 6 bases at V and 6 bases at J, with 17 bases between. The CDR3 DNA follows: TGTGCCAGCAGACCGGAGGGGAAAGGCGCTGAAGCTTTCTTT. Amino acid sequence: CASRPEGKGAEAFF.

This clonotype appeared many times. The chain has TRBV7-6 and TRBJ2-7; D is possibly TRBD1 (5 bases). Between the trimmed V and J ends, which lost 1 base and 0 bases, there was a span of 7 bases. The CDR3 spans 14 residues. CDR1 and CDR2 from the germline V gene are SGHVS and FNYEAQ. In DNA, the CDR3 is TGTGCCAGCAGCTTAGAACAGGTCTCCTACGAGCAGTACTTC. This sequence encodes CASSLEQVSYEQYF.

This clonotype occurred many times. V and J are TRBV28 and TRBJ2-7; D call uncertain. The ends were cut back, 2 bases at V and 2 bases at J, with 16 bases in the middle. The CDR3 sequence is 16 residues long. Germline assignment: CDR1 MDHEN and CDR2 SYDVKM. The CDR3: CASSLMSSKVAYEQYF. The CDR3 coding sequence is TGTGCCAGCAGTTTAATGAGCTCGAAAGTCGCCTACGAGCAGTACTTC.

The rearrangement uses TRBV3-1 and TRBJ2-1; D is ambiguous. Germline V lookup: CDR1 LGHDT, CDR2 YNNKEL (reference sequence). CDR3 length: 12 amino acids. Trimming removed 3 bases from V and 10 bases from J, with 10 bases in between. In DNA, the CDR3 is TGTGCCAGCAGCCAGGGTTGGGCAGAGCAGTTCTTC. Its translation: CASSQGWAEQFF.

In this sample, this clonotype turned up a few times. This chain joins TRBV28 and TRBJ1-2, with D perhaps matching TRBD1 (5 bases). Trimming stripped 3 bases from V and 2 bases from J, with 10 bases between. The CDR3 runs 14 residues. CDR1 is MDHEN, CDR2 SYDVKM, per germline. The CDR3 nucleotides read TGTGCCAGCAGTTTCCCCCAGGGCAACTATGGCTACACCTTC. It encodes CASSFPQGNYGYTF.